The 25 T cell receptor beta chains below were found in one sample sequenced in a study of cytomegalovirus exposure and HLA in healthy donors. Libraries were prepared by immunoSEQ multiplex PCR; TCRdb keeps only in-frame clonotypes and omits some of them. This table has about 360,000 clones, roughly 88% appearing once. Material: PBMCs. The source is a woman aged 18-35 years in good health and CMV-seronegative.

J is TRBJ2-1 and V is TRBV7-9; a possible D gene is TRBD2 (7 bases). V gave up 5 bases and J gave up 4 bases, with 15 bases separating them. The CDR3 consists of 15 residues. CDR1 and CDR2 (germline): SEHNR, FQNEAQ (reference sequence). CDR3: CASSRTGGLYNEQFF. CDR3 sequence (DNA): TGTGCCAGCAGCCGTACGGGGGGCCTGTACAATGAGCAGTTCTTC.

The V and J genes are TRBV14 and TRBJ2-7; the D is unclear. Germline V gene lookup returns CDR1 SGHDN and CDR2 FVKESK. This CDR3 is built from 12 residues. Trimming shortened V by 2 bases and J by 3 bases, and 5 bases separated the two germline ends. Here the CDR3 reads CASSQFSYEQYF. The CDR3 coding sequence is TGTGCCAGCAGCCAATTTAGCTACGAGCAGTACTTC.

The genes are TRBV9 and TRBJ2-7; possible D gene TRBD2, 6 bases. The CDR3 length is 15 residues. CDR1 and CDR2 (germline): SGDLS, YYNGEE. Trimming took off 3 bases at V and 0 bases at J, with 13 bases between the two ends. This chain's CDR3 is CASSAQAGSSYEQYF. As DNA, the CDR3 is TGTGCCAGCAGCGCCCAAGCGGGTAGCTCCTACGAGCAGTACTTC.

The chain uses TRBV7-2 and TRBJ1-2, with a possible D match to TRBD1 (6 bases). V lost 5 bases to trimming and J lost 6 bases, with 10 bases between them. This CDR3 comprises 12 residues. CDR1 and CDR2 from the germline V gene are SGHTA and FQGNSA. The CDR3 DNA follows: TGTGCCAGCAGCACTCACAGGGATGGCTACACCTTC. Protein sequence: CASSTHRDGYTF.

This chain links TRBV2 with TRBJ1-4; D call uncertain. The CDR3 has 14 residues. Germline CDR1 is SNHLY and CDR2 is FYNNEI. Deletions cut 6 bases from V and 8 bases from J, with 16 bases between. The CDR3 sequence is CASRPPRAREKLFF. For the CDR3, the DNA is TGTGCCAGCAGACCACCGCGGGCCCGGGAAAAACTGTTTTTT.

The genes are TRBV18 and TRBJ1-2; 10 nucleotides agree with TRBD1. Germline assignment: CDR1 KGHSH and CDR2 LQKENI. The CDR3 contains 17 residues. V shed 3 bases and J 4 bases; nucleotides not matched to a gene: 11. The CDR3 sequence is CASSPLKADRGFYGYTF. The CDR3 DNA reads as TGTGCCAGCTCACCCCTCAAGGCGGACAGGGGGTTCTATGGCTACACCTTC.

The V and J genes are TRBV2 and TRBJ2-6, with 7 bases matching TRBD2. In germline, CDR1 is SNHLY, CDR2 FYNNEI. The V and J ends lost 2 bases and 2 bases, in that order; junction bases with no gene match: 9. The CDR3 loop spans 18 amino acids. CDR3 sequence reads: CASSEWGPRGAGANVLTF. The DNA of the CDR3 is TGTGCCAGCAGTGAATGGGGCCCCCGGGGGGCTGGGGCCAACGTCCTGACTTTC.

The chain has TRBV15 and TRBJ2-1; 10 nucleotides match TRBD2. Germline V CDR1 and CDR2: LNHNV, YYDKDF (reference sequence). The ends lost 3 bases at V and 9 bases at J; junction bases unmatched: 8. The CDR3 loop spans 15 amino acids. The CDR3 spells CATSRLLAGGAEQFF. The CDR3 DNA is TGTGCCACCAGCAGGCTCTTAGCGGGGGGCGCTGAGCAGTTCTTC.

This clone has only one observation. The V and J genes are TRBV9 and TRBJ2-7; 8 bases match TRBD1. CDR3 length equals 15 residues. Germline assignment: CDR1 SGDLS and CDR2 YYNGEE. The junction had 10 bases not matched to a gene; V was cut back by 4 bases and J by 4 bases. The CDR3 loop is CASSPQGAIIYEQYF. The CDR3 DNA is TGTGCCAGCAGCCCCCAGGGGGCGATAATATACGAGCAGTACTTC.

The chain couples TRBV5-1 to TRBJ2-3; TRBD1 is a possible D gene (6 bases). The CDR3 runs to 12 residues. Trimming pared 2 bases from V and 9 bases from J, leaving 10 bases between. CDR1 is SGHRS and CDR2 is YFSETQ in the germline V gene. CDR3 sequence: CASSLGQRTQYF. Here the CDR3 DNA reads TGCGCCAGCAGCTTAGGACAGCGCACGCAGTATTTT. The full variable domain, its missing parts supplied by reference TRBV5-1 and TRBJ2-3, is KAGVTQTPRYLIKTRGQQVTLSCSPISGHRSVSWYQQTPGQGLQFLFEYFSETQRNKGNFPGRFSGRQFSNSRSEMNVSTLELGDSALYLCASSLGQRTQYFGPGTRLTVL.

J is TRBJ2-1 and V is TRBV18; a weak D match, TRBD2 (6 bases). Germline V gene lookup returns CDR1 KGHSH and CDR2 LQKENI. This CDR3 has 13 residues. V shed 4 bases and J shed 8 bases, with 12 bases lying between them. In nucleotides, the CDR3 is TGTGCCAGCTCACTTACTAGCACGTATGAGCAGTTCTTC. It codes for CASSLTSTYEQFF.

The chain couples TRBV10-3 to TRBJ2-7; 7 nucleotides agree with TRBD1. V lost 11 bases and J lost 5; bases outside the gene matches: 6. This CDR3 has 11 amino acids. CDR1 ENHRY and CDR2 SYGVKD come from the germline V gene. The CDR3 nucleotides read TGTGCCTCTAGACAGGGCAACGAGCAGTACTTC. This translates into CASRQGNEQYF.

The CDR3 is CASSAWTSEQFF. The CDR3 DNA follows: TGTGCCAGCAGTGCTTGGACTAGTGAGCAGTTCTTC. The V call is TRBV2, the J call TRBJ2-1, with 7 bases lining up with TRBD2. Unmatched junction bases numbered 3, after V lost 4 bases and J lost 9 bases. The CDR3 sequence is 12 residues long. The germline V gene encodes CDR1 SNHLY and CDR2 FYNNEI.

The chain links TRBV6-1 to TRBJ1-2, with D hard to call. V was trimmed by 5 bases and J by 0 bases, leaving 10 bases between them. CDR1 and CDR2 from the germline V gene are MNHNS and SASEGT. This CDR3 has 14 amino acids. The CDR3 reads CASSLVPSNYGYTF. As DNA, the CDR3 is TGTGCCAGCAGTTTAGTACCTTCTAACTATGGCTACACCTTC.

V gene TRBV25-1 combines with J gene TRBJ2-7; the D gene is possibly TRBD1 (5 bases). CDR1 MGHDK and CDR2 SYGVNS come from the germline V gene. V was pared by 5 bases and J by 0 bases, with 14 bases between. The CDR3 runs 15 residues. CDR3: CASSLLIQGSYEQYF. CDR3 sequence (DNA): TGTGCCAGCAGTTTGCTGATCCAGGGCTCCTACGAGCAGTACTTC.

The rearrangement uses TRBV6-1 and TRBJ1-1; D remains unclear. Germline V gene data show CDR1 as MNHNS and CDR2 as SASEGT. The CDR3 loop spans 12 amino acids. Trimming removed 4 bases at V and 4 bases at J, with 7 bases between. The chain's CDR3 is CASSVEATEAFF. The CDR3 nucleotides read TGTGCCAGCAGTGTAGAGGCCACTGAAGCTTTCTTT.

This chain uses TRBV19 with TRBJ1-6, with D unresolved. The CDR3 is 15 amino acids. V lost 3 bases and J lost 10, with 16 bases in between. Germline CDR1 reads LNHDA; CDR2 reads SQIVND (reference sequence). The CDR3 loop is CASSIAMGTGSPLHF. DNA for the CDR3: TGTGCCAGTAGTATCGCCATGGGTACGGGATCACCCCTCCACTTT.

The chain has TRBV7-9 and TRBJ1-3, with 9 bases lining up with TRBD1. This CDR3 has 16 amino acids. J gave up 3 bases and V 2 bases, and 5 bases lay outside the gene matches. CDR1 is SEHNR and CDR2 is FQNEAQ in the germline V gene (reference sequence). The CDR3 region has the DNA TGTGCCAGCAGCTTAATACAGGGGGCCGGTGGAAACACCATATATTTT. Translation: CASSLIQGAGGNTIYF.

The V call is TRBV19, the J call TRBJ1-2; a possible D gene is TRBD1 (5 bases). The CDR3 totals 17 residues. The V end was cut by 2 bases, the J end by 4 bases, with 20 bases between. Germline V gives CDR1 LNHDA, CDR2 SQIVND (reference sequence). CDR3 residues: CASSITGRLASRYGYTF. The CDR3 region has the DNA TGTGCCAGTAGTATAACAGGCCGTCTCGCCTCCCGCTATGGCTACACCTTC. Filled out from reference TRBV19 and TRBJ1-2, the complete variable domain reads DGGITQSPKYLFRKEGQNVTLSCEQNLNHDAMYWYRQDPGQGLRLIYYSQIVNDFQKGDIAEGYSVSREKKESFPLTVTSAQKNPTAFYLCASSITGRLASRYGYTFGSGTRLTVV.

J is TRBJ1-5 and V is TRBV19; 7 positions agree with TRBD1. Looked up from germline, CDR1 is LNHDA and CDR2 is SQIVND (reference sequence). Trimming took 4 bases from V and 0 from J; bases not matched to a gene: 3. This CDR3 spans 15 amino acids. The CDR3: CASSNDRVSNQPQHF. The CDR3 DNA sequence: TGTGCCAGTAGTAATGACAGGGTTAGCAATCAGCCCCAGCATTTT.

This rearrangement joins TRBV14 to TRBJ2-5; 13 nucleotides align to TRBD2. J lost 2 bases, V lost 0 bases, and 6 bases had no gene match. Germline V lookup: CDR1 SGHDN, CDR2 FVKESK. The CDR3 extends over 18 amino acids. This chain's CDR3 is CASSQDRGLAGRQETQYF. DNA for the CDR3: TGTGCCAGCAGCCAAGATCGGGGACTAGCGGGACGGCAAGAGACCCAGTACTTC.

V and J are TRBV27 and TRBJ2-6; 8 bases align to TRBD1. V shed 3 bases and J 4 bases; nucleotides not matched to a gene: 14. The CDR3 contains 19 residues. Germline lookup yields CDR1 MNHEY and CDR2 SMNVEV (reference sequence). In nucleotides, the CDR3 is TGTGCCAGCAGTTTCTTATCACCCCAGGGGGCGGGCGGGGCCAACGTCCTGACTTTC. Translating gives CASSFLSPQGAGGANVLTF.

This sequence joins TRBV5-5 and TRBJ2-7; TRBD1 agrees at 7 bases. With V trimmed by 1 base and J by 5 bases, 6 bases remained unmatched. Germline assignment: CDR1 SGHKS and CDR2 YYEKEE (reference sequence). This CDR3 contains 14 residues. The CDR3 DNA reads as TGTGCCAGCAGCTTGCCCCAGGGGGTCCACGAGCAGTACTTC. This encodes CASSLPQGVHEQYF.

The V and J genes are TRBV10-1 and TRBJ2-7; 8 bases agree with TRBD2. The CDR3 loop spans 13 amino acids. From germline, CDR1 is WNHNN and CDR2 SYGVQD (reference sequence). The J segment lost 2 bases and the V segment lost 6 bases, leaving 3 bases of the junction unmatched. The CDR3 region has the DNA TGCGCCAGCAGCACTAGCGGACCCTACGAGCAGTACTTC. Encoded protein: CASSTSGPYEQYF.

Regarding this clone: One end of the junction is discordant with germline, which a read error may explain. The gene calls are TRBV27 and TRBJ2-5; 7 bases map to TRBD1. Germline CDR1 reads MNHEY; CDR2 reads SMNVEV (reference sequence). This CDR3 has 15 residues. The CDR3 protein is CASGLGSTGLETQYF. The CDR3 coding sequence is TGTGCCAGCGGTTTGGGATCGACAGGGTTGGAGACCCAGTACTTC.